The next 25 T cell receptor beta chains were all read from a single sample in a study of OX40 agonist ivuxolimab in advanced cancers. Clones were read by immunoSEQ multiplex PCR, and TCRdb kept only the in-frame ones, dropping some. The sample contains 28,000 or so clones, about nine tenths of which appear only once. Here the sequenced sample was CD4+ or CD8+ T cells sorted from blood, taken in a trial of the OX40 agonist ivuxolimab. Receptor source: an adult with an advanced solid tumor such as melanoma, head and neck, liver or kidney cancer.

The rearrangement uses TRBV4-3 and TRBJ2-1; D gene uncertain. Trimming left V 0 bases short and J 0 bases short, with 9 bases between. This CDR3 spans 16 amino acids. The germline gives CDR1 LGHNA, CDR2 YSLEER. CDR3 nucleotide sequence: TGCGCCAGCAGCCAAGACGTGCGGAGCTCCTACAATGAGCAGTTCTTC. Its translation: CASSQDVRSSYNEQFF.

The gene calls are TRBV7-9 and TRBJ2-7; 9 nucleotides align to TRBD1. V was pared by 5 bases and J by 3 bases, with 11 bases of the junction left unmatched. The CDR3 extends over 16 amino acids. The V gene's germline CDR1 is SEHNR and CDR2 FQNEAQ (reference sequence). The CDR3: CASSANRGHDFYEQYF. CDR3 coding DNA: TGTGCCAGCAGCGCAAACAGGGGGCATGATTTCTACGAGCAGTACTTC.

This clone appeared once. Here the CDR3 reads CASSFYYNEQFF. The DNA for the CDR3 is TGTGCCAGCAGCTTCTACTACAATGAGCAGTTCTTC. V gene TRBV7-9 combines with J gene TRBJ2-1; D is unresolved. The CDR3 spans 12 residues. The ends were cut back, 3 bases at V and 3 bases at J, with 3 bases in the middle. CDR1 and CDR2 from the germline V gene are SEHNR and FQNEAQ (reference sequence).

This clone was detected only once. The chain couples TRBV7-6 to TRBJ1-1, with a tentative D call TRBD1 (6 bases). The germline CDR1 and CDR2 sequences are SGHVS and FNYEAQ. This CDR3 spans 15 amino acids. V lost 4 bases, J lost 1 base, and 13 bases lay in between. The CDR3 sequence is CASSSITGTNTEAFF. In DNA form, the CDR3 reads TGTGCCAGCAGCTCCATCACAGGGACGAACACTGAAGCTTTCTTT.

The CDR3 reads CASSQDNYNEQFF. The CDR3 DNA is TGCGCCAGCAGCCAAGATAACTACAATGAGCAGTTCTTC. The chain joins TRBV4-1 to TRBJ2-1; D remains ambiguous. The CDR3 spans 13 residues. V lost 0 bases and J 3 bases, leaving 3 bases between the germline ends. Per germline, CDR1 MGHRA and CDR2 YSYEKL.

This chain uses TRBV19 with TRBJ2-1; a possible D gene is TRBD2 (5 bases). The V gene's germline CDR1 is LNHDA and CDR2 SQIVND (reference sequence). This CDR3 has 15 amino acids. V lost 3 bases and J 7 bases, leaving 16 bases between the germline ends. The CDR3 sequence: CASSISGYGENEQFF. CDR3 nucleotides: TGTGCCAGTAGTATTTCGGGGTACGGGGAGAATGAGCAGTTCTTC. Filled out from reference TRBV19 and TRBJ2-1, the complete variable domain reads DGGITQSPKYLFRKEGQNVTLSCEQNLNHDAMYWYRQDPGQGLRLIYYSQIVNDFQKGDIAEGYSVSREKKESFPLTVTSAQKNPTAFYLCASSISGYGENEQFFGPGTRLTVL.

The V call is TRBV28, the J call TRBJ2-3; 9 bases are shared with TRBD1. The CDR3 has 17 residues. Losses at the gene ends were 8 bases for V and 2 bases for J; bases not matched to a gene: 14. CDR1 and CDR2 from the germline V gene are MDHEN and SYDVKM. The CDR3 coding sequence is TGTGCCAGCGGACTCCCCGCAGGGACAGGGATCACAGATACGCAGTATTTT. Its translation: CASGLPAGTGITDTQYF.

This chain uses TRBV4-2 with TRBJ2-7; TRBD1 or TRBD2 may be the D gene (5 bases each). The germline V gene encodes CDR1 LGHNA and CDR2 YNFKEQ. There are 14 residues in the CDR3. V lost 5 bases and J 3 bases, leaving 14 bases between the germline ends. CDR3 in amino acids: CASSGHSGIYEQYF. The CDR3, as DNA: TGTGCCAGCAGCGGACACTCGGGGATCTACGAGCAGTACTTC.

The rearrangement links TRBV6-4 to TRBJ2-3; 8 bases are shared with TRBD2. Trimming removed 5 bases from V and 5 bases from J; junction bases left unmatched: 3. The V gene's germline CDR1 is MRHNA and CDR2 SNTAGT. This CDR3 comprises 13 residues. The CDR3 protein is CASSSLAGDTQYF. The CDR3 bases are TGTGCCAGCAGTTCTCTAGCGGGAGATACGCAGTATTTT.

This sequence joins TRBV11-1 and TRBJ1-2, with 11 nucleotides matching TRBD1. The trim removed 3 bases at V and 7 bases at J, leaving 13 bases unmatched. This CDR3 has 17 amino acids. CDR1 and CDR2 from the germline V gene are SGHAT and FQDESV (reference sequence). The CDR3 DNA reads as TGTGCCAGCAGCTTTCCCCGGGACAGGGGGATCGGGGCTGGCTACACCTTC. Protein product: CASSFPRDRGIGAGYTF.

This clone has just one count. This rearrangement joins TRBV4-1 to TRBJ1-2; D possibly corresponds to TRBD1 (5 bases). Deletions cut 1 base from V and 4 bases from J, with 16 bases between. The CDR3 is made up of 16 amino acids. CDR1 and CDR2 (germline): MGHRA, YSYEKL. CDR3 in DNA: TGCGCCAGCAGCCAAGTGGCAGGGCTAACGATCTATGGCTACACCTTC. Translation: CASSQVAGLTIYGYTF.

V gene TRBV28 combines with J gene TRBJ2-3; 9 bases are a match to TRBD2. CDR3 length: 15 amino acids. The V and J ends lost 6 bases and 2 bases, in that order; junction bases with no gene match: 6. Per germline, CDR1 MDHEN and CDR2 SYDVKM. The CDR3 reads CASRDSGSFTDTQYF. As DNA, the CDR3 is TGTGCCAGCAGGGATAGCGGGAGTTTCACAGATACGCAGTATTTT.

J is TRBJ2-1 and V is TRBV9; 9 bases align to TRBD1. The CDR3 is made up of 15 amino acids. J lost 4 bases, V lost 2 bases, and 4 bases had no gene match. Germline CDR1 and CDR2: SGDLS and YYNGEE. CDR3 sequence (DNA): TGTGCCAGCAGCGTCGGGGACAGGGCATACAATGAGCAGTTCTTC. This gives the protein CASSVGDRAYNEQFF.

This chain connects TRBV7-6 to TRBJ1-1; 8 nucleotides line up with TRBD1. Germline trimming cut 4 bases from V and 3 bases from J; bases unmatched to any gene: 7. The germline CDR1 and CDR2 sequences are SGHVS and FNYEAQ. CDR3 size: 15 residues. CDR3 bases: TGTGCCAGCAGCTACCCAGGACAGGGTTACACTGAAGCTTTCTTT. It yields the protein CASSYPGQGYTEAFF.

The chain links TRBV19 to TRBJ2-2; 9 bases are shared with TRBD1. Germline assignment: CDR1 LNHDA and CDR2 SQIVND (reference sequence). CDR3 length equals 14 residues. V trimming: 8 bases; J trimming: 6 bases; junction bases outside the gene matches: 7. CDR3 sequence: CASDPGTGSGELFF. CDR3 nucleotides: TGTGCCAGTGACCCCGGGACAGGGTCCGGGGAGCTGTTTTTT.

This clone has more than one count but fewer than ten. V gene TRBV5-1 combines with J gene TRBJ1-5; 7 bases line up with TRBD1. V was clipped by 4 bases and J by 7 bases; unmatched bases: 8. The CDR3 is 14 residues long. The germline CDR1 and CDR2 sequences are SGHRS and YFSETQ. The CDR3 spells CASSDGGGGQPQHF. The DNA for the CDR3 is TGCGCCAGCAGCGATGGAGGGGGCGGGCAGCCCCAGCATTTT.

The CDR3 sequence: CASSDPTGLAGGDEQFF. In DNA, the CDR3 is TGTGCCAGCAGTGACCCAACCGGACTAGCGGGAGGTGATGAGCAGTTCTTC. The chain links TRBV2 to TRBJ2-1, with 14 positions matching TRBD2. V shed 3 bases, J shed 8 bases, and the junction held 9 bases outside the gene matches. CDR3 length equals 17 residues. Germline V lookup: CDR1 SNHLY, CDR2 FYNNEI.

This clone showed up just a few times. The chain employs TRBV2 and TRBJ2-7, with D unclear. V was cut by 6 bases and J by 3 bases, with 6 bases left in between. The CDR3 runs to 11 residues. The V gene's germline CDR1 is SNHLY and CDR2 FYNNEI. The DNA for the CDR3 is TGTGCCAGCAGGGAATACTACGAGCAGTACTTC. Its protein product is CASREYYEQYF.

V is TRBV6-1 and J is TRBJ2-1; 11 nucleotides agree with TRBD2. The CDR3 length is 14 residues. V lost 9 bases to trimming and J lost 6 bases; unmatched junction nucleotides: 7. CDR1 MNHNS and CDR2 SASEGT come from the germline V gene. The CDR3 DNA follows: TGTGCCAGTACAACTAGCGGGAGCGGCAATGAGCAGTTCTTC. This encodes CASTTSGSGNEQFF.

This chain links TRBV6-6 with TRBJ2-1; D is ambiguous. The CDR3 contains 15 residues. Trimming left V 7 bases short and J 7 bases short, with 20 bases between. CDR1 MNHNY and CDR2 SVGAGI come from the germline V gene (reference sequence). The CDR3 region has the DNA TGTGCCAGCACCCTTTCGACGGTGCGGTATAATGAGCAGTTCTTC. Protein sequence: CASTLSTVRYNEQFF.

V is TRBV5-5 and J is TRBJ1-5; D is unclear. The V end was cut by 4 bases, the J end by 2 bases, with 10 bases between. This CDR3 spans 14 amino acids. Germline V lookup: CDR1 SGHKS, CDR2 YYEKEE (reference sequence). As DNA, the CDR3 is TGTGCCAGCAGCCCGATTGGAGGCAATCAGCCCCAGCATTTT. It encodes CASSPIGGNQPQHF.

This chain links TRBV19 with TRBJ1-2, with TRBD1 matching 7 bases. The J segment lost 0 bases and the V segment lost 4 bases, leaving 5 bases of the junction unmatched. This CDR3 comprises 15 residues. Germline assignment: CDR1 LNHDA and CDR2 SQIVND (reference sequence). The CDR3 coding sequence is TGTGCCAGTAGTACACGGACAGGATCTAACTATGGCTACACCTTC. This translates into CASSTRTGSNYGYTF.

This clone was seen just once. The V and J genes are TRBV27 and TRBJ2-3, with a tentative D call TRBD2 (5 bases). V lost 5 bases and J lost 1, with 16 bases in between. Looked up from germline, CDR1 is MNHEY and CDR2 is SMNVEV (reference sequence). The CDR3 contains 16 residues. CDR3 sequence: CASSHRTWVGTDTQYF. In DNA, the CDR3 is TGTGCCAGCAGTCATCGGACTTGGGTGGGCACAGATACGCAGTATTTT.

This chain connects TRBV5-1 to TRBJ2-7, with TRBD2 as a possible D gene (6 bases). The germline V gene encodes CDR1 SGHRS and CDR2 YFSETQ. Trimming shortened V by 2 bases and J by 6 bases, and 15 bases separated the two germline ends. The CDR3 spans 14 residues. CDR3 in DNA: TGCGCCAGCAGCTTAGACTGGGGGACTGCCGAGCAGTACTTC. Residues: CASSLDWGTAEQYF.

The J gene is TRBJ2-1, the V gene TRBV15; no firm D call. V was shortened by 2 bases and J by 10 bases, with 9 bases between the two germline ends. Germline V gene lookup returns CDR1 LNHNV and CDR2 YYDKDF (reference sequence). This CDR3 has 12 amino acids. CDR3 in DNA: TGTGCCACCAGCAGAACTGACTGGGAGCAGTTCTTC. It codes for CATSRTDWEQFF.